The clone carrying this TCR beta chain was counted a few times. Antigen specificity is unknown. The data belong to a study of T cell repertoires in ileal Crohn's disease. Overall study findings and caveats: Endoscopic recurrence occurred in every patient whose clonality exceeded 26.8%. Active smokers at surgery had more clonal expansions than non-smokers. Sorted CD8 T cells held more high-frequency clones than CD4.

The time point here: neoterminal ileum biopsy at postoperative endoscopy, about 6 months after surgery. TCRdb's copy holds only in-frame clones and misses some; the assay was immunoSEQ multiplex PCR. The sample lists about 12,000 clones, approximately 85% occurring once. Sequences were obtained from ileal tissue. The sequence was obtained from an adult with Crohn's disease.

The CDR3 spells CASSPDQETQYF. The CDR3 coding sequence is TGTGCCAGCTCACCCGACCAAGAGACCCAGTACTTC. The rearrangement joins TRBV18 to TRBJ2-5; D is ambiguous. This CDR3 region has 12 residues. Germline assignment: CDR1 KGHSH and CDR2 LQKENI. The V end lost 3 bases, the J end lost 0 bases, and 2 bases lay between the germline ends.